The present T cell receptor beta chain was sequenced within a study of cytomegalovirus exposure and HLA in healthy donors. A multiplex PCR was run with 60 Vbeta primers and 13 Jbeta primers. Profiled with immunoSEQ multiplex PCR; TCRdb holds only in-frame clones, not every one. The sample yields about 130,000 clones, 75% to 85% seen once. This clonotype was sampled from a male donor in good health and CMV-seronegative. Sequencing input: PBMCs.

CDR3: CASSVNNPGSYNEQFF. In nucleotides, the CDR3 is TGTGCCAGCAGCGTAAATAATCCCGGCTCCTACAATGAGCAGTTCTTC. V and J are TRBV9 and TRBJ2-1; D is undetermined. Germline-derived CDR1 and CDR2 are SGDLS and YYNGEE. Trimming pared 1 base from V and 0 bases from J, leaving 11 bases between. CDR3 size: 16 residues.